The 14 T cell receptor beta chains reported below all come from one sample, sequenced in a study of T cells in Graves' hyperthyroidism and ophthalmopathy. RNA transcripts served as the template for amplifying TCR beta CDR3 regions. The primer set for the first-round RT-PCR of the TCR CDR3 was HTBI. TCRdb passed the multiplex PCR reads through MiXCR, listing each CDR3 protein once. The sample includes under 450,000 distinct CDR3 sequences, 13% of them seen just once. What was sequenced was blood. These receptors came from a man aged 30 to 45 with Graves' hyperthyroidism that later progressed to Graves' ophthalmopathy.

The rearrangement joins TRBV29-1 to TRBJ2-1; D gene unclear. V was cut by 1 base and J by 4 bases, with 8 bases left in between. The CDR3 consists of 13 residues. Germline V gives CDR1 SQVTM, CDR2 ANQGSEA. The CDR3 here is CSVEGGIYNEQFF. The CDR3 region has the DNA TGCAGCGTTGAAGGAGGAATATACAATGAGCAGTTCTTC.

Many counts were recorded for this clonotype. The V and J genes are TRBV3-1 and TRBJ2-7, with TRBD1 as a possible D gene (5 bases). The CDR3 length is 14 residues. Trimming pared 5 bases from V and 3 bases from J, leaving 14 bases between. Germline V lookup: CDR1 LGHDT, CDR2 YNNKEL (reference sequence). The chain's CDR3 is CASSFRQLSYEQYF. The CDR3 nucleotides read TGTGCCAGCAGCTTTCGACAGCTAAGCTACGAGCAGTACTTC.

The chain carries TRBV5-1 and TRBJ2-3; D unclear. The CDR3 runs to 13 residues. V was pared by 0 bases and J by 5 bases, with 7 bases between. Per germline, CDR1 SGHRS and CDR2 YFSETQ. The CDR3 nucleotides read TGCGCCAGCAGCTTGGAGTCCGTAGATACGCAGTATTTT. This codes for CASSLESVDTQYF.

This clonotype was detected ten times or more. CDR3 amino acids: CAWGEGRGRSNYGYTF. CDR3 nucleotides: TGTGCCTGGGGGGAGGGGAGAGGAAGGAGTAACTATGGCTACACCTTC. J is TRBJ1-2 and V is TRBV30, with D possibly matching TRBD1 (5 bases). The ends were cut back, 5 bases at V and 1 base at J, with 20 bases in the middle. The CDR3 has 16 amino acids. CDR1 GTSNPN and CDR2 SVGIG come from the germline V gene (reference sequence).

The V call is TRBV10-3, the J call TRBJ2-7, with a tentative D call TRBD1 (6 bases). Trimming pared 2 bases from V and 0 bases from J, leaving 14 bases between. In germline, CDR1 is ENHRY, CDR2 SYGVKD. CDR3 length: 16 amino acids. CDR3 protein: CAISEEGGIISYEQYF. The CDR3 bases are TGTGCCATCAGTGAGGAAGGGGGAATAATCTCCTACGAGCAGTACTTC.

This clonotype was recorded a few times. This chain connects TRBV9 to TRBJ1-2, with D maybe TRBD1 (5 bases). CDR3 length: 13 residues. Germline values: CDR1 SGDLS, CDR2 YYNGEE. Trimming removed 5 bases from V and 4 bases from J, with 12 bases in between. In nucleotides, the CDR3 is TGTGCCAGCAGAGACGACAGTCCCTATGGCTACACCTTC. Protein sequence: CASRDDSPYGYTF. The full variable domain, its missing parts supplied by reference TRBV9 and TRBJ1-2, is DSGVTQTPKHLITATGQRVTLRCSPRSGDLSVYWYQQSLDQGLQFLIQYYNGEERAKGNILERFSAQQFPDLHSELNLSSLELGDSALYFCASRDDSPYGYTFGSGTRLTVV.

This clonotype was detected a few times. As DNA, the CDR3 is TGTGCCAGCAGCCACACTTCTTGGCAGGGGCCGATCAGCTCCTACAATGAGCAGTTCTTC. Protein sequence: CASSHTSWQGPISSYNEQFF. The rearrangement joins TRBV5-5 to TRBJ2-1; D is perhaps TRBD1 (6 bases). The CDR3 length is 20 residues. CDR1 is SGHKS and CDR2 is YYEKEE in the germline V gene (reference sequence). Trimming cost V 4 bases and J 0 bases, with 26 bases left between them.

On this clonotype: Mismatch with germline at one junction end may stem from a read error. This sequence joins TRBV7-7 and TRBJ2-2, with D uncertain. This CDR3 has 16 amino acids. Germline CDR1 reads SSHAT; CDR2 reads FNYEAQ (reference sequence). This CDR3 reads CASSLGRNPNAGELFF. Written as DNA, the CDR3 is TGTGCTAGCAGCTTAGGCAGGAACCCGAACGCCGGGGAGCTGTTTTTT.

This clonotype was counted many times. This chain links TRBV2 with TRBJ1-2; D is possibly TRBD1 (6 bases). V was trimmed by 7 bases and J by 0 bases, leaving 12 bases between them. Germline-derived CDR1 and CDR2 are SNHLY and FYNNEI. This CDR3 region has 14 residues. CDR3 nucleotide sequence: TGTGCCAGCAACGGACAGACCTCTAACTATGGCTACACCTTC. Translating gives CASNGQTSNYGYTF.

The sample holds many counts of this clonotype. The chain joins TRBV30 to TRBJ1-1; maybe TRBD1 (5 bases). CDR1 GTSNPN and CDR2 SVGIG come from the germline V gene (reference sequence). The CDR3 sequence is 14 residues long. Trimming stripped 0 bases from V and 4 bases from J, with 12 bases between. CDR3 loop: CAWSVGDPFTEAFF. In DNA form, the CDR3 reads TGTGCCTGGAGTGTCGGGGACCCATTCACTGAAGCTTTCTTT.

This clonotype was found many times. CDR3 nucleotide sequence: TGTGCCAGCAGCGTAGCTAACGGGGGGTACAATGAGCAGTTCTTC. Protein sequence: CASSVANGGYNEQFF. The chain carries TRBV9 and TRBJ2-1, with 7 bases aligning to TRBD2. Germline CDR1 is SGDLS and CDR2 is YYNGEE. Unmatched junction bases numbered 4, after V lost 0 bases and J lost 4 bases. The CDR3 loop spans 15 amino acids. Filled out from reference TRBV9 and TRBJ2-1, the complete variable domain reads DSGVTQTPKHLITATGQRVTLRCSPRSGDLSVYWYQQSLDQGLQFLIQYYNGEERAKGNILERFSAQQFPDLHSELNLSSLELGDSALYFCASSVANGGYNEQFFGPGTRLTVL.

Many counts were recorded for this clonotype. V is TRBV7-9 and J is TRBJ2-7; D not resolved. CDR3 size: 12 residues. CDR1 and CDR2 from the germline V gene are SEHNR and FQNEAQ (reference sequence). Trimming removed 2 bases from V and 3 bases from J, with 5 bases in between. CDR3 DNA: TGTGCCAGCAGCTTATACGACTACGAGCAGTACTTC. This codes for CASSLYDYEQYF.

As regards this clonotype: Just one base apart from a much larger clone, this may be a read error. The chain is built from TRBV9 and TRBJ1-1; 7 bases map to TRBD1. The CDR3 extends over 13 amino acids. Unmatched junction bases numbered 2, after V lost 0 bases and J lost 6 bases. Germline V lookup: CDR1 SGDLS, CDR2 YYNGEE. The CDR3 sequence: CASSVGTGPEAFF. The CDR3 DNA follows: TGTGCCAGCAGCGTAGGGACAGGTCCTGAAGCTTTCTTT.

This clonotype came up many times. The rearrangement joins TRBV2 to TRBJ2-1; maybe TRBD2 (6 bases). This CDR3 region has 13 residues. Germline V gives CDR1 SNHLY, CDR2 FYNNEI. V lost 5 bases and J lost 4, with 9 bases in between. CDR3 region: CASSNGGYNEQFF. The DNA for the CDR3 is TGTGCCAGCAGTAACGGAGGGTACAATGAGCAGTTCTTC.